One T cell receptor beta chain is described in this entry. This PCR relied on a set of 60 Vbeta primers and 13 Jbeta primers. Generated by immunoSEQ multiplex PCR, the TCRdb table keeps only in-frame clones and is missing some. Counted here are more than 90,000 clones, around 76% occurring once; the ten biggest clones make up 6.5% to 8.5%. The data were obtained in a study of cytomegalovirus exposure and HLA in healthy donors. Looked up from germline, CDR1 is MNHEY and CDR2 is SVGAGI. The CDR3 is 14 residues long. The ends were cut back, 0 bases at V and 4 bases at J, with 9 bases in the middle. The sequence was collected from a human donor in good health. Sequencing used PBMCs. The chain uses TRBV6-5 and TRBJ1-1, with D maybe TRBD1 (6 bases). CDR3 loop: CASSYSGGATEAFF. DNA of the CDR3: TGTGCCAGCAGTTACTCCGGGGGGGCCACTGAAGCTTTCTTT.